Listed below are T cell receptor beta chains from one sample, sequenced in a study of T cells in Graves' hyperthyroidism and ophthalmopathy. TCRdb itself ran the multiplex PCR reads through MiXCR, one entry per CDR3 protein. The profile covers around 540,000 distinct CDR3 sequences, with roughly 15% appearing a single time and over 25% taken by the ten largest. Input material: blood. Every receptor here comes from a woman aged 30 to 39 with Graves' ophthalmopathy. Both conserved end residues are part of each CDR3. D genes are given only for firm matches. Expanded clones are given a class, and other clones once, few, many or no size at all.

j_call clone_size v_call d_call cdr3_aa cdr3_nt
TRBJ2-3 few TRBV13 TRBD2 CASSLGGVAGGF TGTGCCAGCAGCTTAGGCGGGGTAGCGGGAGGTTTT
TRBJ1-5 many TRBV7-8 TRBD1 CASSLRAGTALSSNQPQHF TGTGCCAGCAGCCTCCGCGCAGGGACAGCTTTATCGAGCAATCAGCCCCAGCATTTT
TRBJ2-1 . TRBV20-1 . CSARDGLAIGDEQFF TGCAGTGCTAGAGATGGGCTAGCCATTGGCGATGAGCAGTTCTTC
TRBJ2-3 . TRBV25-1 . CASSDQGKEAQYF TGTGCCAGCAGTGATCAGGGGAAGGAGGCGCAGTATTTT
TRBJ1-3 . TRBV7-2 TRBD1 CASSALQGAGGNTIYF TGTGCCAGCAGCGCATTACAGGGGGCCGGGGGAAACACCATATATTTT
TRBJ2-7 . TRBV28 . CASWGPGGGALQNEQYF TGTGCCAGTTGGGGCCCAGGGGGGGGGGCGCTCCAAAACGAGCAGTACTTC
TRBJ2-7 few TRBV9 . CASSVGDLYEQYF TGTGCCAGCAGCGTGGGAGACCTCTACGAGCAGTACTTC
TRBJ2-7 many TRBV7-9 TRBD1 CASSSRGRDEQYF TGTGCCAGCAGCTCCAGGGGGCGCGACGAGCAGTACTTC
TRBJ1-5 many TRBV15 . CATSRAHHAANQPQHF TGTGCCACCAGCAGAGCACACCACGCCGCCAATCAGCCCCAGCATTTT
TRBJ2-3 many TRBV6-1 TRBD2 CASSGSGTSLGLIDTQYF TGTGCCAGCAGTGGTTCCGGGACTAGCCTCGGACTTATAGATACGCAGTATTTT
TRBJ2-7 . TRBV4-3 . CASSQESMGAYEQYF TGCGCCAGCAGCCAAGAAAGTATGGGAGCCTACGAGCAGTACTTC
TRBJ2-3 . TRBV11-2 TRBD2 CASRPSGGSTDTQYF TGTGCCAGCAGACCTAGCGGGGGTAGTACAGATACGCAGTATTTT
TRBJ2-7 many TRBV4-2 TRBD1 CASSPRRDSYEQYF TGTGCCAGCAGCCCCCGACGGGACAGCTACGAGCAGTACTTC
TRBJ2-1 . TRBV5-1 TRBD2 CASSGTSEGGAGQFF TGCGCCAGCTCAGGGACTAGCGAAGGGGGAGCAGGGCAGTTCTTC
TRBJ2-7 . TRBV12-5 . CAPGPGDSYEQYF TGTGCTCCCGGACCGGGAGACTCCTACGAGCAGTACTTC
TRBJ2-2 few TRBV11-2 . CASSPNRLSKELFF TGTGCCAGCAGCCCTAACAGGTTATCAAAGGAGCTGTTTTTT
TRBJ2-7 many TRBV2 . CASSALRYEQYF TGTGCCAGCAGTGCTCTCCGCTACGAGCAGTACTTC
TRBJ2-2 many TRBV2 TRBD1 CASSLGQGYGELFF TGTGCCAGCAGTTTGGGACAGGGGTACGGGGAGCTGTTTTTT
TRBJ1-4 . TRBV5-1 . CASRSNPTNEKLFF TGCGCCAGCAGATCGAACCCAACTAATGAAAAACTGTTTTTT
TRBJ2-1 few TRBV19 . CASSILGEGYNEQFF TGTGCCAGTAGTATTCTGGGAGAGGGTTACAATGAGCAGTTCTTC
TRBJ1-5 many TRBV5-8 . CASSLYLGHPNQPQHF TGTGCCAGCAGCTTGTATCTAGGACATCCAAATCAGCCCCAGCATTTT
TRBJ1-1 many TRBV7-2 TRBD1 CASSSGTVRGTEAFF TGTGCCAGCAGCTCCGGGACAGTACGAGGGACTGAAGCTTTCTTT
TRBJ1-3 . TRBV11-2 . CGKRAGNTIYF TGTGGCAAGAGGGCTGGAAACACCATATATTTT
TRBJ2-5 many TRBV11-2 . CASSFHRRPETQYF TGTGCCAGCAGCTTCCACAGGCGACCTGAGACCCAGTACTTC
TRBJ2-1 . TRBV27 TRBD2 CASRQLAGGPWQFF TGTGCCAGCAGGCAACTAGCGGGAGGGCCGTGGCAGTTCTTC
TRBJ2-7 few TRBV27 TRBD2 CASSLVSGGRYEQYF TGTGCCAGCAGTTTGGTTAGCGGGGGACGCTACGAGCAGTACTTC
TRBJ2-2 few TRBV30 . CAWVVRSFTGELFF TGTGCCTGGGTGGTGCGGTCCTTCACCGGGGAGCTGTTTTTT